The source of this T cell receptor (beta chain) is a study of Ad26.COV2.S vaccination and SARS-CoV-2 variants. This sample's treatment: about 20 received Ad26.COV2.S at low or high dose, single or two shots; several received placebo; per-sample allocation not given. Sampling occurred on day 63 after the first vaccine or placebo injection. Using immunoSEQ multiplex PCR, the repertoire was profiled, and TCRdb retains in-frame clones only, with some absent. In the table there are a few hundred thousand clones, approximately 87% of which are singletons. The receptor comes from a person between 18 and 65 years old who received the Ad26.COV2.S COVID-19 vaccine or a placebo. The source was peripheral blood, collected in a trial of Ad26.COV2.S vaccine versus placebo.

This chain's CDR3 is CASSVGIGKGYEQYF. CDR3 in DNA: TGTGCCAGCAGCGTAGGGATCGGGAAGGGCTACGAGCAGTACTTC. The V call is TRBV9, the J call TRBJ2-7; possible D gene TRBD2, 5 bases. The V and J ends lost 0 bases and 3 bases respectively, with 13 bases between them. Germline CDR1 reads SGDLS; CDR2 reads YYNGEE. The CDR3 covers 15 residues.